These T cell receptor beta chains were read from a single sample in a study of shared clonotypes between healthy human individuals. Sequenced by immunoSEQ multiplex PCR; TCRdb stores in-frame clones only, minus some. Of some 1,400,000 clones listed, approximately 97% were seen once; the top ten hold roughly 1.2%. The source material was naive CD4+ T cells sorted from blood. All receptors come from a man between 25 and 39 years old in good health. Both conserved end residues are part of each CDR3. Fields, in order: D gene, J gene, V gene, CDR3 DNA, CDR3 protein. The D gene is left open where the match is weak.

D: TRBD1; J: TRBJ1-5; V: TRBV10-1; DNA: TGCGCCAGCAGTCCTTCCCGGACAGGGGCAAATCAGCCCCAGCATTTT; CDR3: CASSPSRTGANQPQHF
D: .; J: TRBJ2-7; V: TRBV18; DNA: TGTGCCAGCTCCCCGGACACGGGGTACGAGCAGTACTTC; CDR3: CASSPDTGYEQYF
D: TRBD1; J: TRBJ1-1; V: TRBV5-1; DNA: TGCGCCAGCAGTGGGGACAGGATGAGCACTGAAGCTTTCTTT; CDR3: CASSGDRMSTEAFF
D: .; J: TRBJ2-3; V: TRBV30; DNA: TGTGCCTGGAGCCCCCCAGGCACAGATACGCAGTATTTT; CDR3: CAWSPPGTDTQYF
D: .; J: TRBJ1-3; V: TRBV4-3; DNA: TGCGCCAGCAGCCAGGAACCGACAGTCTCTGGAAACACCATATATTTT; CDR3: CASSQEPTVSGNTIYF
D: TRBD1; J: TRBJ1-2; V: TRBV28; DNA: TGTGCCAGCAGTCAGGGGAGACAGGGTTCAGGTGGCTACACCTTC; CDR3: CASSQGRQGSGGYTF
D: .; J: TRBJ1-5; V: TRBV10-2; DNA: TGCGCCAGCAGCGTCACAGGTTCAGAACAGCCCCAGCATTTT; CDR3: CASSVTGSEQPQHF
D: .; J: TRBJ1-3; V: TRBV4-3; DNA: TGCGCCAGCAGCCAAGCTGGCGCAGCTACCTCTGGAAACACCATATATTTT; CDR3: CASSQAGAATSGNTIYF
D: TRBD2; J: TRBJ2-5; V: TRBV7-3; DNA: TGTGCCAGCAGCTTAAGGGCATTGTCGGGACTAGCGGGAGGAGACCAAGAGACCCAGTACTTC; CDR3: CASSLRALSGLAGGDQETQYF
D: .; J: TRBJ2-3; V: TRBV5-8; DNA: TGTGCCAGCAGCTTTCAAGGGCCAGATACGCAGTATTTT; CDR3: CASSFQGPDTQYF